This TCR beta chain was observed in a study of T cell responses to AZD1222 COVID-19 vaccine. This clone was counted once. As yet, its antigen is unknown. Regarding the study as a whole: Donors in the cohort were predominantly white British and more often female, and clonal diversity was possibly underestimated.

With 6 bases clipped from V and 5 bases from J, the junction kept 4 bases outside the gene matches. Germline V gene data show CDR1 as MNHEY and CDR2 as SVGAGI. The CDR3 totals 13 residues. Data came from immunoSEQ multiplex PCR; TCRdb stores just in-frame clones and leaves some out. The data show fewer than 110,000 clones, around 91% seen once. The V and J genes are TRBV6-5 and TRBJ1-2, with 9 bases matching TRBD1. Source: peripheral blood, taken on day 0 of AZD1222 vaccination. This clonotype was obtained from an adult in good health. The CDR3 spells CASRRTGVYGYTF. As DNA, the CDR3 is TGTGCCAGCAGACGGACAGGGGTGTATGGCTACACCTTC.